This T cell receptor (beta chain) was observed in a study of cytomegalovirus exposure and HLA in healthy donors. Study background: Samples from HLA-typed donors yielded 65 million to 90 million unique TCRs in an early data release.

Both 60 Vbeta primers and 13 Jbeta primers went into the PCR. Assay: immunoSEQ multiplex PCR; the TCRdb copy retains only in-frame clones and omits some. This repertoire comprises about 130,000 clones; its ten largest clones make up 1.5% to 2%. Comments on this clone: Its antigen is still unknown.

Study conclusions and caveats: CMV serostatus was the sole immune exposure information available. Among TCR sequences, most were rare, though some public TCRs appeared in many donors.

CDR1 and CDR2 (germline): MDHEN, SYDVKM. The CDR3 covers 15 residues. The V gene end was trimmed by 5 bases and the J gene end by 6 bases; junction bases not matched to a gene: 8. The chain combines TRBV28 with TRBJ2-4, with 9 positions matching TRBD1. Material for sequencing was PBMCs. The TCR was taken from a woman in her sixties in good health and CMV-seronegative. This CDR3 reads CASSPPGQGRNIQYF. CDR3 bases: TGTGCCAGCAGTCCCCCGGGACAGGGTAGAAACATTCAGTACTTC.